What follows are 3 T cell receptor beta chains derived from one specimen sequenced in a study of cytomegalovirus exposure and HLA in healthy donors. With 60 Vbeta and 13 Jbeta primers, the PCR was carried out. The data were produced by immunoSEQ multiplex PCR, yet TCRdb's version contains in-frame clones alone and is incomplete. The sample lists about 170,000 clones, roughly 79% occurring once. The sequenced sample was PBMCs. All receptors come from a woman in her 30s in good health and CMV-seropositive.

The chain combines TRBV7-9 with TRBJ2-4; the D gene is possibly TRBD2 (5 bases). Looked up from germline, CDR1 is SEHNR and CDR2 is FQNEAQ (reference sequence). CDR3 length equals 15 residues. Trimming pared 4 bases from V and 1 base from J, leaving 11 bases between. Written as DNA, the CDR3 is TGTGCCAGCAGCTCTCGGACTGGGGCCAAAAACATTCAGTACTTC. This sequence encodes CASSSRTGAKNIQYF. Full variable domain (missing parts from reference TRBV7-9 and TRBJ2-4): DTGVSQNPRHKITKRGQNVTFRCDPISEHNRLYWYRQTLGQGPEFLTYFQNEAQLEKSRLLSDRFSAERPKGSFSTLEIQRTEQGDSAMYLCASSSRTGAKNIQYFGAGTRLSVL.

The CDR3 region is CASGLSMAAGELFF. The CDR3 bases are TGTGCTAGTGGTTTGAGCATGGCGGCCGGGGAGCTGTTTTTT. The chain uses TRBV12-5 and TRBJ2-2; D is unclear. Trimming took off 2 bases at V and 6 bases at J, with 10 bases between the two ends. Looked up from germline, CDR1 is LGHNT and CDR2 is FRNRAP. The CDR3 sequence is 14 residues long.

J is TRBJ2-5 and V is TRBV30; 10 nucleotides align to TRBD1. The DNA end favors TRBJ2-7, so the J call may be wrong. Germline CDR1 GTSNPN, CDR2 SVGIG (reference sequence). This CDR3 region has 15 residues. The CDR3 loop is CAWTSGQGYSYEQYF. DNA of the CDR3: TGTGCCTGGACCTCGGGACAGGGGTACTCCTACGAGCAGTACTTC.